Reported below is one TCR beta chain. As yet, its antigen is unknown. Then a second PCR, running about 6 to 11 cycles, was carried out with a sample-barcoded 5' primer and a J-beta primer mix. Each cDNA molecule was tagged by a template-switch adaptor that had 12 random nucleotides. TCRdb passed the 5' RACE reads through MiXCR, listing each CDR3 protein once. The sample lists some 940,000 distinct CDR3 sequences; about 29% were seen once. This record belongs to a study of blood T cells in healthy people across ages. Findings of the study overall: Expanded clonotype shifts may have been confounded, as the donors had an unknown CMV status. Measured against age, TCR beta diversity per million T cells decreased in a roughly linear manner.

With 5 bases removed from V and 3 bases from J, the gap between germline ends came to 18 bases. From germline, CDR1 is SGHRS and CDR2 YFSETQ. The CDR3 is 16 amino acids. This sample was also put to use in a study of T cells of mothers and their children.

The sample was blood. The chain combines TRBV5-1 with TRBJ2-1; D gene uncertain. This clonotype was sampled from a woman between 40 and 50 years old in good health. This CDR3 is CASRPLENEIYNEQFF. DNA for the CDR3: TGCGCCAGCAGACCTTTGGAGAACGAGATCTACAATGAGCAGTTCTTC.